This T cell receptor beta chain was identified in a study of shared clonotypes between healthy human individuals. Sequencing was performed with immunoSEQ multiplex PCR; in TCRdb, only in-frame clones are kept and a portion is missing. The sample records more than 2,000,000 clones, approximately 95% being singletons. The CDR3 spans 15 residues. J was trimmed by 3 bases and V by 3 bases; bases with no gene match: 8. Germline V lookup: CDR1 MNHEY, CDR2 SVGAGI. Input material: naive CD4+ T cells from PBMCs. The sample's subset: CD45RA+ positively selected. The chain recombines TRBV6-5 with TRBJ2-7; 7 nucleotides agree with TRBD1. The source is a man aged 18 to 30 in good health. Some clones in this sample may be carry-over from other donors' samples. In nucleotides, the CDR3 is TGTGCCAGCAGTTATAGTCGGGGACAGCTCTACGAGCAGTACTTC. The encoded protein is CASSYSRGQLYEQYF.